Here is one TCR beta chain with its context. A single record per CDR3 protein comes from TCRdb applying MiXCR to the reads. Of fewer than 700,000 distinct CDR3 sequences listed, 20% to 30% were seen once; the top ten hold around 8%. The data are from a study of T cell repertoires in cytomegalovirus infection. Whole-study context: Indicated by public TCR beta signatures were CMV infection and matching HLA type.

CDR3 length: 17 residues. Germline CDR1 reads SNHLY; CDR2 reads FYNNEI. After removal of 4 bases from V and 4 bases from J, the junction contained 12 bases not matched to a gene. This chain joins TRBV2 and TRBJ2-2; 7 nucleotides agree with TRBD1. The receptor's source is a human donor in good health (CMV status not recorded). Some clones in this sample may be carry-over from other donors' samples. Sequencing was done on a sample of CD8+ T cells from PBMCs. The CDR3 nucleotides read TGTGCCAGCAGTGGTATGGTTGGGACAGTCTCCACCGGGGAGCTGTTTTTT. Residues: CASSGMVGTVSTGELFF.